The T cell receptor (beta chain) under discussion was sequenced for a study of tumor-infiltrating lymphocytes in primary liver carcinoma. Study-level background: The cohort included men and women aged 30 to 69 years. Overall study results and limits: Against blood, tumors held a significantly higher top-250-clone fraction (p = 0.039).

CDR1 and CDR2 (germline): SGHRS, YFSETQ. The CDR3 consists of 15 residues. The approximately 17-34 mg bulk tissue piece was not sorted before simultaneous RNA and DNA extraction. No patient had received treatment, and all had chronic HBV infection. Of note for this clonotype: Its antigen remains unknown. At one of its ends the junction is not consistent with the germline gene, which may arise from a read error.

The template, approximately 500 ng total RNA, yielded TCR beta cDNA made with a constant-region primer. Library construction for TCR beta comprised three nested multiplex PCR rounds performed with slightly modified ARM-PCR. For around 9 cycles apiece, the opening two PCR rounds ran with TRBV1-TRBV30 forward primers and a C-beta reverse primer. TCRdb re-analysed the multiplex PCR reads in MiXCR, keeping a single row per CDR3 protein. The sample yields under 200,000 distinct CDR3 sequences, around four fifths seen once. This chain links TRBV5-1 with TRBJ2-5, with a weak D call TRBD1 (6 bases). The sequence was obtained from a man aged 40-55 years with primary liver carcinoma and hepatitis B virus infection. The sequencing sample was made of tumor tissue from primary liver carcinoma. Here the CDR3 reads CSSSLQPGHEETQYF. The CDR3 coding sequence is TGCTCCAGCAGCTTACAACCGGGACACGAAGAGACCCAGTACTTC.